The rows below give T cell receptor beta chains drawn from one sample of a study of CD8 T cells in Susac syndrome. One entry per CDR3 protein, called by TCRdb with MiXCR from the immunoSEQ multiplex PCR reads. The sample lists 130,000 to 150,000 distinct CDR3 sequences; less than 95% were seen once. The sample consisted of CD4+ T cells from PBMCs. These receptors were obtained from a human donor in good health. Both conserved end residues are part of each CDR3. D genes are given only for firm matches. Clone size is shown for a subset of rows, as once, few, many or a class of expanded clone.

TRBV30	TRBJ1-1	-	-	CAGRQDNTEAFF	TGTGCCGGGCGACAGGACAACACTGAAGCTTTCTTT
TRBV5-1	TRBJ1-2	-	-	CASSLEGVQGYTF	TGCGCCAGCAGCTTGGAAGGGGTTCAGGGCTACACCTTC
TRBV25-1	TRBJ1-1	-	-	CASTWGLRPTEAFF	TGTGCCAGCACTTGGGGCCTAAGACCGACTGAAGCTTTCTTT
TRBV20-1	TRBJ1-1	once	TRBD1	CSAPRDRGTEAFF	TGCAGTGCTCCCCGGGACAGAGGCACTGAAGCTTTCTTT
TRBV24-1	TRBJ1-4	-	TRBD1	CATWGQGARGATNEKLFF	TGTGCCACTTGGGGACAGGGGGCCAGGGGGGCAACTAATGAAAAACTGTTTTTT
TRBV15	TRBJ2-5	-	TRBD2	CATSRELESGRHQETQYF	TGTGCCACCAGCAGGGAATTAGAGAGCGGGAGGCACCAAGAGACCCAGTACTTC
TRBV30	TRBJ1-1	-	-	CAWSRQTNTEAFF	TGTGCCTGGAGTCGACAGACGAACACTGAAGCTTTCTTT
TRBV9	TRBJ2-4	-	TRBD1	CASSEGTGANIQYF	TGTGCCAGCAGCGAAGGGACAGGGGCGAACATTCAGTACTTC
TRBV5-6	TRBJ2-7	-	-	CASSLAGVYEQYF	TGTGCCAGCAGCTTGGCCGGCGTCTACGAGCAGTACTTC
TRBV3-1	TRBJ1-4	-	-	CASSQVDSFGSNEKLFF	TGTGCCAGCAGCCAAGTGGACAGCTTCGGATCTAATGAAAAACTGTTTTTT
TRBV11-2	TRBJ2-1	-	TRBD2	CASSLGLAGRYEQFF	TGTGCCAGCAGCTTAGGTTTAGCGGGAAGGTATGAGCAGTTCTTC
TRBV19	TRBJ2-7	few	-	CASSPGSSYEQYF	TGTGCCAGTAGTCCGGGAAGCTCCTACGAGCAGTACTTC
TRBV20-1	TRBJ2-5	-	-	CSATVPGETQYF	TGCAGTGCTACGGTCCCGGGGGAGACCCAGTACTTC
TRBV6-5	TRBJ1-3	-	-	CASPAVFVGNTIYF	TGTGCCAGCCCTGCCGTATTCGTCGGAAACACCATATATTTT
TRBV5-6	TRBJ2-7	-	-	CASSLFERAYEQYF	TGTGCCAGCAGCTTGTTTGAGCGGGCCTACGAGCAGTACTTC
TRBV3-1	TRBJ2-2	-	TRBD2	CASSLRGLAEKTGELFF	TGTGCCAGCAGCCTAAGAGGACTAGCGGAGAAGACCGGGGAGCTGTTTTTT
TRBV27	TRBJ2-1	-	TRBD2	CASSLRALRAGGLDDEQFF	TGTGCCAGCAGTTTAAGGGCCCTCCGAGCGGGAGGGCTGGACGATGAGCAGTTCTTC
TRBV20-1	TRBJ2-3	-	-	CSAETRNPSTDTQYF	TGCAGTGCTGAGACCAGAAACCCTAGCACAGATACGCAGTATTTT
TRBV12-5	TRBJ1-1	-	-	CASGLASTTEAFF	TGTGCTAGTGGTTTGGCGTCAACCACTGAAGCTTTCTTT
TRBV9	TRBJ1-2	-	TRBD1	CASSVAPGQGAAGYTF	TGTGCCAGCAGCGTAGCTCCGGGACAGGGGGCAGCGGGCTACACCTTC
TRBV3-1	TRBJ2-7	few	TRBD1	CASSPGTGSYEQYF	TGTGCCAGCAGCCCCGGGACAGGGTCCTACGAGCAGTACTTC
TRBV7-8	TRBJ1-1	-	-	CASSLLYGTNTEAFF	TGTGCCAGCAGCTTGCTTTACGGGACGAACACTGAAGCTTTCTTT
TRBV7-2	TRBJ2-6	-	TRBD2	CASISTSGRTASGANVLTF	TGTGCCAGCATATCGACTAGCGGGAGGACTGCCTCTGGGGCCAACGTCCTGACTTTC
TRBV3-1	TRBJ2-5	-	-	CASSQDIGTQYF	TGTGCCAGCAGCCAAGATATAGGGACCCAGTACTTC
TRBV20-1	TRBJ2-3	-	-	CSASPYSTSSRTDTQYF	TGCAGTGCTAGTCCATATTCTACTAGCAGCCGCACAGATACGCAGTATTTT
TRBV12-3/TRBV12-4	TRBJ2-1	-	-	CASSLRVAVWANEQFF	TGTGCCAGCAGTCTCCGGGTCGCCGTGTGGGCCAATGAGCAGTTCTTC
TRBV5-1	TRBJ1-3	-	TRBD1	CASSLGPGGTGNTIYF	TGCGCCAGCAGCTTGGGACCAGGGGGTACTGGAAACACCATATATTTT
TRBV21-1	TRBJ1-1	once	-	CARSISTGQNTEAFF	TGTGCCAGATCCATTTCGACAGGGCAGAACACTGAAGCTTTCTTT
TRBV2	TRBJ2-7	once	-	CASRYPEAGVNYEQYF	TGTGCCAGCAGATACCCTGAGGCAGGCGTCAACTACGAGCAGTACTTC
TRBV25-1	TRBJ2-1	-	TRBD2	CASRRTSPDRLFF	TGTGCCAGCAGACGGACTAGCCCTGATCGTTTGTTCTTC
TRBV24-1	TRBJ1-4	-	-	CATSDPKRGRSNEKLFF	TGTGCCACCAGTGATCCGAAGAGGGGTCGAAGTAATGAAAAACTGTTTTTT
TRBV5-1	TRBJ2-2	-	-	CASSLAGEAGELFF	TGCGCCAGCAGCTTGGCAGGGGAGGCCGGGGAGCTGTTTTTT
TRBV9	TRBJ2-7	-	TRBD2	CASSQGLAGDYEQYF	TGTGCCAGCAGCCAGGGACTAGCGGGAGACTACGAGCAGTACTTC
TRBV4-2	TRBJ2-5	-	-	CASSQPGRGETQYF	TGTGCCAGCAGCCAACCGGGAAGGGGTGAGACCCAGTACTTC
TRBV12-3/TRBV12-4	TRBJ2-3	-	-	CASSLLGARAQSTSTDTQYF	TGTGCCAGCAGTTTATTAGGAGCGCGGGCCCAGTCTACTAGCACAGATACGCAGTATTTT
TRBV13	TRBJ1-2	-	-	CASSTGLRYGYTF	TGTGCCAGCAGCACAGGGCTGCGCTATGGCTACACCTTC
TRBV12-3/TRBV12-4	TRBJ2-7	-	-	CASSLARRQVFSYEQYF	TGTGCCAGCAGTTTAGCGAGGCGCCAGGTTTTCTCCTACGAGCAGTACTTC
TRBV6-5	TRBJ2-4	-	TRBD2	CASSTSGGATKNIQYF	TGTGCCAGCAGTACCTCGGGGGGGGCGACCAAAAACATTCAGTACTTC
TRBV28	TRBJ2-2	-	-	CASSFLGGSGGELFF	TGTGCCAGCAGTTTCTTGGGAGGATCGGGCGGGGAGCTGTTTTTT
TRBV5-1	TRBJ2-1	-	-	CASRSSGPSYNEQFF	TGCGCCAGCAGATCGAGCGGGCCCTCCTACAATGAGCAGTTCTTC
TRBV20-1	TRBJ2-6	once	-	CSARGVGGRASGANVLTF	TGCAGTGCTAGAGGGGTTGGGGGCAGGGCCTCTGGGGCCAACGTCCTGACTTTC